One T cell receptor beta chain is described in this entry. Its antigen remains unknown. Germline V gene sequence: CDR1 SNHLY, CDR2 FYNNEI. V gave up 10 bases and J gave up 0 bases; unmatched junction bases: 10. The length of the CDR3 is 16 residues. The data were obtained in a study of T cell responses to AZD1222 COVID-19 vaccine. Study-level findings and limits: Repertoire samples came only from after the peak T cell response.

Data came from immunoSEQ multiplex PCR; TCRdb stores just in-frame clones and leaves some out. This sample has about 73,000 clones, with more than 70% found just once. The sequence derives from an adult in good health. The chain recombines TRBV2 with TRBJ2-7; 12 bases match TRBD2. This material consisted of peripheral blood, taken on day 0 of AZD1222 vaccination. As DNA, the CDR3 is TGTGCCACCAGAGGGCCGACTAGCGGGAGCTCCTACGAGCAGTACTTC. This codes for CATRGPTSGSSYEQYF.